This T cell receptor (beta chain) was recovered during a study of CD8 T cells in Susac syndrome. From blood CD8+ and CD4+ T cells, the TCR beta chain was sequenced. The multiple sclerosis control group consisted of treatment-naive patients whose relapsing-remitting disease, which was either stable or active, fulfilled revised McDonald criteria. TEMRA cells were FACS-enriched, while CD8+ and CD4+ T cells were negatively isolated. This CDR3 region has 16 residues. Trimming at V came to 6 bases and at J to 4 bases, leaving 14 bases not matched to a gene. Germline V CDR1 and CDR2: GTSNPN, SVGIG (reference sequence). RNA totalling about 0.45 to 1 ug underwent reverse transcription with random hexamers. TCRdb ran MiXCR on the immunoSEQ multiplex PCR reads and lists one entry per CDR3 protein. Of a few hundred thousand distinct CDR3 sequences in the sample, about 93% were seen once.

This chain joins TRBV30 and TRBJ2-1; TRBD2 matches 8 bases. The receptor was isolated from a human donor with multiple sclerosis. The sequencing input was CD8+ T cells from PBMCs. The CDR3 DNA reads TGTGCCTGCCGGTACCGGCGGGGGGAACCTTACAATGAGCAGTTCTTC. Its protein product is CACRYRRGEPYNEQFF.